This T cell receptor (beta chain) derives from a study of T cells in localized non-small cell lung cancer. Sequencing used immunoSEQ multiplex PCR; TCRdb keeps in-frame clones, though not all of them. This sample carries 34,000 or so clones, approximately 93% of them seen once, and the ten largest clones take roughly 7.9%. The study's findings and limits: Longer overall survival was seen with higher T cell density measured in blood. Tumor showed lower T cell clonality than uninvolved adjacent lung, where it was highest. Appearances in adjacent lung were noted for a median around 55 of the top 100 tumor clones.

The CDR3 has 13 residues. In germline, CDR1 is SQVTM, CDR2 ANQGSEA. V shed 4 bases and J 5 bases; nucleotides not matched to a gene: 3. Details on this clone: Its target is not known.

The clonotype originates from an older female donor with stage I lung adenocarcinoma. Sequenced here: peripheral blood, sampled before any cancer treatment. This rearrangement joins TRBV29-1 to TRBJ2-7, with 12 bases lining up with TRBD1. As DNA, the CDR3 is TGCAGCGTTGCGGGACAGGGGGCCAACGAGCAGTACTTC. Its protein product is CSVAGQGANEQYF.